These T cell receptor beta chains were read from a single sample in a study of cytomegalovirus exposure and HLA in healthy donors. Assay used: immunoSEQ multiplex PCR; TCRdb lists only in-frame clones, some missing. This table holds about 130,000 clones, 89% found once. Material for sequencing was PBMCs. These receptors originate from a young woman in good health and CMV-seronegative. The CDR3 runs from the conserved cysteine through the conserved F or W. A D gene is named only where the DNA matches it firmly. Not every row has a clone size; where given, it reads once, few, many or a size class.

D gene: -
clone size: few
V gene: TRBV5-8
J gene: TRBJ2-7
CDR3 DNA: TGTGCCAGCAGCCACGGACAGTTCGAGCAGTACTTC
CDR3 protein: CASSHGQFEQYF

D gene: -
clone size: -
V gene: TRBV7-9
J gene: TRBJ2-2
CDR3 DNA: TGTGCCAGCAGCTTCCCAAACACCGGGGAGCTGTTTTTT
CDR3 protein: CASSFPNTGELFF

D gene: -
clone size: -
V gene: TRBV12-5
J gene: TRBJ1-1
CDR3 DNA: TGTGCTAGTGGACTAGAACCGAACACTGAAGCTTTCTTT
CDR3 protein: CASGLEPNTEAFF

D gene: TRBD2
clone size: -
V gene: TRBV28
J gene: TRBJ2-1
CDR3 DNA: TGTGCCAGCAGGAGCGGGGAAGGTTACAATGAGCAGTTCTTC
CDR3 protein: CASRSGEGYNEQFF

D gene: TRBD2
clone size: -
V gene: TRBV28
J gene: TRBJ2-7
CDR3 DNA: TGTGCCAGCAGTACTAGGACTAGCGGGGGCCTTAATTCCTACGAGCAGTACTTC
CDR3 protein: CASSTRTSGGLNSYEQYF

D gene: -
clone size: -
V gene: TRBV5-6
J gene: TRBJ2-6
CDR3 DNA: TGTGCCAGCAGCTCAGGGTTTCCTGGGGCCAACGTCCTGACTTTC
CDR3 protein: CASSSGFPGANVLTF

D gene: TRBD1
clone size: -
V gene: TRBV4-1
J gene: TRBJ2-2
CDR3 DNA: TGCGCCAGCAGCCAAACTACCGGGACAGCGAACACCGGGGAGCTGTTTTTT
CDR3 protein: CASSQTTGTANTGELFF

D gene: TRBD1
clone size: -
V gene: TRBV15
J gene: TRBJ2-7
CDR3 DNA: TGTGCCACCAGCAGAGATCACTCCAACGCAAGATCCTCCGGACAGGTGCCCTACGAGCAGTACTTC
CDR3 protein: CATSRDHSNARSSGQVPYEQYF

D gene: TRBD1
clone size: -
V gene: TRBV5-1
J gene: TRBJ1-6
CDR3 DNA: TGCGCCAGCAGCCAAGGGACAGCAGAATTCTCACCCCTCCACTTT
CDR3 protein: CASSQGTAEFSPLHF

D gene: -
clone size: -
V gene: TRBV27
J gene: TRBJ1-1
CDR3 DNA: TGTGCCAGCAGTCCACTAATTGGACCTCCGGGGGCTGAAGCTTTCTTT
CDR3 protein: CASSPLIGPPGAEAFF

D gene: -
clone size: -
V gene: TRBV7-3
J gene: TRBJ2-2
CDR3 DNA: TGTGCCAGCAGCTTAAGTCGCGGGGAGCTGTTTTTT
CDR3 protein: CASSLSRGELFF

D gene: TRBD1
clone size: -
V gene: TRBV12-5
J gene: TRBJ1-1
CDR3 DNA: TGTGCTAGTGGTTCGGCACCGGGACAGGGACGAAATGAAGCTTTCTTT
CDR3 protein: CASGSAPGQGRNEAFF

D gene: -
clone size: -
V gene: TRBV4-1
J gene: TRBJ1-1
CDR3 DNA: TGCGCCAGCAGCCCTACGGGAGGGAACACTGAAGCTTTCTTT
CDR3 protein: CASSPTGGNTEAFF

D gene: TRBD1
clone size: -
V gene: TRBV25-1
J gene: TRBJ2-1
CDR3 DNA: TGTGCCAGCAGTGATAGACACAGGGGGATCGACAATGAGCAGTTCTTC
CDR3 protein: CASSDRHRGIDNEQFF

D gene: -
clone size: -
V gene: TRBV6-5
J gene: TRBJ1-3
CDR3 DNA: TGTGCCAGCAGTCAAAACGCGGGGATGGCCACCATATATTTT
CDR3 protein: CASSQNAGMATIYF

D gene: TRBD1
clone size: -
V gene: TRBV10-3
J gene: TRBJ1-2
CDR3 DNA: TGTGCCTCCCAGGGGGCATCCGGCTATGGCTACACCTTC
CDR3 protein: CASQGASGYGYTF

D gene: -
clone size: once
V gene: TRBV10-1
J gene: TRBJ2-2
CDR3 DNA: TGCGCCAGCAGTAATTACAGGGACACCGGGGAGCTGTTTTTT
CDR3 protein: CASSNYRDTGELFF

D gene: TRBD2
clone size: -
V gene: TRBV5-4
J gene: TRBJ2-5
CDR3 DNA: TGTGCCAGCAGCCATCGGGACTACGAGACCCAGTACTTC
CDR3 protein: CASSHRDYETQYF

D gene: TRBD2
clone size: -
V gene: TRBV5-4
J gene: TRBJ2-7
CDR3 DNA: TGTGCCAGCAGCGTTAGCGGGGGGGAATACGAGCAGTACTTC
CDR3 protein: CASSVSGGEYEQYF

D gene: -
clone size: -
V gene: TRBV5-6
J gene: TRBJ1-2
CDR3 DNA: TGTGCCAGCAGCTTGAATTATAACTATGGCTACACCTTC
CDR3 protein: CASSLNYNYGYTF

D gene: TRBD1
clone size: -
V gene: TRBV6-5
J gene: TRBJ2-7
CDR3 DNA: TGTGCCAGCAGTTACCGGCAGGGGGACTACGAGCAGTACTTC
CDR3 protein: CASSYRQGDYEQYF

D gene: -
clone size: -
V gene: TRBV6-1
J gene: TRBJ2-3
CDR3 DNA: TGTGCCAGCGAGTATATCGATACGCAGTATTTT
CDR3 protein: CASEYIDTQYF

D gene: -
clone size: -
V gene: TRBV6-5
J gene: TRBJ2-6
CDR3 DNA: TGTGCCAGCAGCACCGGGGAAGCTGGGGCCAACGTCCTGACTTTC
CDR3 protein: CASSTGEAGANVLTF

D gene: -
clone size: -
V gene: TRBV6-1
J gene: TRBJ1-1
CDR3 DNA: TGTGCCACTTCCCATAGAGGACAGATTATTGAAGCTTTCTTT
CDR3 protein: CATSHRGQIIEAFF

D gene: -
clone size: -
V gene: TRBV29-1
J gene: TRBJ1-3
CDR3 DNA: TGCAGCGTACAGGTAGTCTCTGGAAACACCATATATTTT
CDR3 protein: CSVQVVSGNTIYF

D gene: TRBD1
clone size: -
V gene: TRBV19
J gene: TRBJ2-5
CDR3 DNA: TGTGCCAGCGCGGGACAGGGGGCCCAAGAGACCCAGTACTTC
CDR3 protein: CASAGQGAQETQYF

D gene: TRBD1
clone size: -
V gene: TRBV9
J gene: TRBJ1-6
CDR3 DNA: TGTGCCAGCAGCGTCCACCCGGGACAGGGAGAGGTTGGGTCACCCCTCCACTTT
CDR3 protein: CASSVHPGQGEVGSPLHF

D gene: -
clone size: -
V gene: TRBV6-5
J gene: TRBJ2-7
CDR3 DNA: TGTGCCAGCAGACGGCGGACAGCCCTAGGAGACGAGCAGTACTTC
CDR3 protein: CASRRRTALGDEQYF

D gene: -
clone size: -
V gene: TRBV7-9
J gene: TRBJ1-1
CDR3 DNA: TGTGCCAGCAGCTTAGTTAGTTTGGTCGCTGAAGCTTTCTTT
CDR3 protein: CASSLVSLVAEAFF

D gene: -
clone size: -
V gene: TRBV19
J gene: TRBJ2-7
CDR3 DNA: TGTGCCAGTAGTAGTATCGGAAAATTCGCGGCCTACGAGCAGTACTTC
CDR3 protein: CASSSIGKFAAYEQYF

D gene: -
clone size: -
V gene: TRBV7-9
J gene: TRBJ1-1
CDR3 DNA: TGTGCCAGCAGGGGCCAGGGTTTCGTTGAAGCTTTCTTT
CDR3 protein: CASRGQGFVEAFF

D gene: -
clone size: -
V gene: TRBV7-2
J gene: TRBJ2-1
CDR3 DNA: TGTGCCAGCAGACCAGGGACAAGCTCCTACAATGAGCAGTTCTTC
CDR3 protein: CASRPGTSSYNEQFF

D gene: -
clone size: -
V gene: TRBV6-6
J gene: TRBJ1-4
CDR3 DNA: TGTGCCAGCAGTTACGTGACTGCTAATGAAAAACTGTTTTTT
CDR3 protein: CASSYVTANEKLFF

D gene: -
clone size: -
V gene: TRBV29-1
J gene: TRBJ2-7
CDR3 DNA: TGCAGCGTCGGGGAGTTCTCCTACGAGCAGTACTTC
CDR3 protein: CSVGEFSYEQYF

D gene: -
clone size: -
V gene: TRBV5-1
J gene: TRBJ1-4
CDR3 DNA: TGCGCCAGCAGCTTGGCCGCCCAGGGTGGTGAAAAACTGTTTTTT
CDR3 protein: CASSLAAQGGEKLFF

D gene: -
clone size: -
V gene: TRBV11-2
J gene: TRBJ2-6
CDR3 DNA: TGTGCCAGCAGCTTAGGCGGGGAACCTGGGGCCAACGTCCTGACTTTC
CDR3 protein: CASSLGGEPGANVLTF

D gene: TRBD1
clone size: once
V gene: TRBV4-1
J gene: TRBJ2-7
CDR3 DNA: TGCGCCAGCAGCCAACCCCCGGGTGCCCGGGACAGGGGGTCCTACGAGCAGTACTTC
CDR3 protein: CASSQPPGARDRGSYEQYF

D gene: -
clone size: -
V gene: TRBV5-1
J gene: TRBJ2-3
CDR3 DNA: TGCGCCAGCAGCTTGGAGGGGGTTCTCACCACAGATACGCAGTATTTT
CDR3 protein: CASSLEGVLTTDTQYF

D gene: TRBD1
clone size: -
V gene: TRBV5-8
J gene: TRBJ1-2
CDR3 DNA: TGTGCCAGCAGCTTGCTGGGACAGGGCTATGGCTACACCTTC
CDR3 protein: CASSLLGQGYGYTF

D gene: -
clone size: -
V gene: TRBV10-3
J gene: TRBJ2-2
CDR3 DNA: TGTGCCACCTCGGAGGCGAACACCGGGGAGCTGTTTTTT
CDR3 protein: CATSEANTGELFF

D gene: -
clone size: -
V gene: TRBV18
J gene: TRBJ2-1
CDR3 DNA: TGTGCCAGCTCACGTAACTCCGGGACAACTTACAATGAGCAGTTCTTC
CDR3 protein: CASSRNSGTTYNEQFF

D gene: -
clone size: -
V gene: TRBV2
J gene: TRBJ1-5
CDR3 DNA: TGTGCCAGCAAGTTCGAGGTTGTTGGTCAGCCCCAGCATTTT
CDR3 protein: CASKFEVVGQPQHF

D gene: TRBD1
clone size: -
V gene: TRBV9
J gene: TRBJ2-7
CDR3 DNA: TGTGCCAGCAGCGTAGGGGACAGGGTAAACTACGAGCAGTACTTC
CDR3 protein: CASSVGDRVNYEQYF

D gene: -
clone size: -
V gene: TRBV11-1
J gene: TRBJ1-1
CDR3 DNA: TGTGCCAGCAGCTCGAGAGGGATCATGAACACTGAAGCTTTCTTT
CDR3 protein: CASSSRGIMNTEAFF

D gene: TRBD1
clone size: -
V gene: TRBV19
J gene: TRBJ1-2
CDR3 DNA: TGTGCCAGTAGTATAGGGGCCGGGACAGGACCTAACTATGGCTACACCTTC
CDR3 protein: CASSIGAGTGPNYGYTF

D gene: TRBD1
clone size: -
V gene: TRBV29-1
J gene: TRBJ2-5
CDR3 DNA: TGCAGCGTTGGTGGGGACAGGGGTCGAGAGACCCAGTACTTC
CDR3 protein: CSVGGDRGRETQYF

D gene: TRBD1
clone size: -
V gene: TRBV29-1
J gene: TRBJ2-7
CDR3 DNA: TGCAGCGTTGAAGACGGGACAGGGGGACAAACCTACGAGCAGTACTTC
CDR3 protein: CSVEDGTGGQTYEQYF

D gene: -
clone size: -
V gene: TRBV5-1
J gene: TRBJ1-3
CDR3 DNA: TGCGCCAGCAAGGGGCGCTCTGGAAACACCATATATTTT
CDR3 protein: CASKGRSGNTIYF

D gene: TRBD1
clone size: -
V gene: TRBV7-8
J gene: TRBJ2-7
CDR3 DNA: TGTGCCAGCAGTTCTGACAGGGCCGGCGAGCAGTACTTC
CDR3 protein: CASSSDRAGEQYF

D gene: -
clone size: -
V gene: TRBV5-1
J gene: TRBJ1-2
CDR3 DNA: TGCGCCAGCAGCTTGGTTGGGGGGGCGAGCCATGGCTACACCTTC
CDR3 protein: CASSLVGGASHGYTF

D gene: -
clone size: once
V gene: TRBV15
J gene: TRBJ1-2
CDR3 DNA: TGTGCCACCAGCCAAAGATTGGGGGCGATTGGCTACACCTTC
CDR3 protein: CATSQRLGAIGYTF

D gene: -
clone size: -
V gene: TRBV5-6
J gene: TRBJ1-4
CDR3 DNA: TGTGCCAGCAGCTGGACTGGGGATGAAAAACTGTTTTTT
CDR3 protein: CASSWTGDEKLFF

D gene: TRBD1
clone size: -
V gene: TRBV5-1
J gene: TRBJ1-5
CDR3 DNA: TGCGCCAGCAGCTTGGGGACAGGGGTAAGCAATCAGCCCCAGCATTTT
CDR3 protein: CASSLGTGVSNQPQHF

D gene: TRBD2
clone size: -
V gene: TRBV6-1
J gene: TRBJ2-3
CDR3 DNA: TGTGCCAGCAGTGATTGGCGACTAGCGGGGGGCCTATTCATGGATACGCAGTATTTT
CDR3 protein: CASSDWRLAGGLFMDTQYF